The entry below gives a single T cell receptor beta chain sequence along with its context. This sample is part of a study of CXCR3-negative and CXCR3-positive naive CD8 T cells. Germline CDR1 DFQATT, CDR2 SNEGSKA (reference sequence). The CDR3 has 16 amino acids. TRB cDNA libraries were made by UMI-labeled 5' RACE. TCRdb reprocessed the 5' RACE reads and reports one entry per CDR3 protein, with no DNA. Its table lists tens of thousands of distinct CDR3 sequences. This clonotype originated in a human donor in good health. Some clones in this sample may be carry-over from other donors' samples. V and J are TRBV20-1 and TRBJ2-1; the D call of TRBD2 rests on TCRdb alone, since no DNA is present to check it. Source material: memory CD8+ T cells from blood. The CDR3 spells CSARDEAGGRGHEQFF.